This note documents a single T cell receptor (beta chain) sequence. These data are taken from a study of blood T cell repertoires in COVID-19. Across the study: Italy, Spain and the United States were the sources of the convalescent and acute COVID-19 samples.

Sequencing used immunoSEQ multiplex PCR; TCRdb keeps in-frame clones, though not all of them. The table includes approximately 400,000 clones, 90% to 95% detected once. Trimming shortened V by 5 bases and J by 4 bases, and 12 bases separated the two germline ends. There are 13 residues in the CDR3. The germline gives CDR1 SGHVS, CDR2 FNYEAQ. Enrollees, roughly 18 to 89 years old, lived in about two dozen US areas. Cohort allocation depended upon clinical history that participants reported. The chain joins TRBV7-6 to TRBJ2-7; D call uncertain. The TCR comes from a woman between 35 and 50 years old who had been exposed to COVID-19. Material for sequencing was PBMCs or T cells enriched from blood (not recorded which). The CDR3 reads CASSRSQIYEQYF. The CDR3 coding sequence is TGTGCCAGCAGCCGGTCACAGATATACGAGCAGTACTTC.